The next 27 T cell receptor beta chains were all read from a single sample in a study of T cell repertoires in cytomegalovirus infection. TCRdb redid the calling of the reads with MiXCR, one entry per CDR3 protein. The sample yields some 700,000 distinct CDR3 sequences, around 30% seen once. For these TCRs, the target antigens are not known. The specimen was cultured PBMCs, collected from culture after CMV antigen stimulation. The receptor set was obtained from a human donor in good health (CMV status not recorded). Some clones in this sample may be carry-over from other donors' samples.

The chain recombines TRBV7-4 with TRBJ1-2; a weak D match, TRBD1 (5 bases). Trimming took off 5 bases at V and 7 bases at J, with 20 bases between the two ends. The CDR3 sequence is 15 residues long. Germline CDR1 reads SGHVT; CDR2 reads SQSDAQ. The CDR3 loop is CASSPPTGALGGYTF. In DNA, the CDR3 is TGTGCCAGCAGCCCACCAACCGGGGCCTTGGGTGGCTACACCTTC.

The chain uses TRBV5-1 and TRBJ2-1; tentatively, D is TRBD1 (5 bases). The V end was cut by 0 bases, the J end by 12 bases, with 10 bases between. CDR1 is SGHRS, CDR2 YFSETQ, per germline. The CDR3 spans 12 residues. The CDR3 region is CASSLAGQLQFF. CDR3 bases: TGCGCCAGCAGCTTGGCAGGGCAACTGCAGTTCTTC. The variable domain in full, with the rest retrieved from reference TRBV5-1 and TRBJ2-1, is KAGVTQTPRYLIKTRGQQVTLSCSPISGHRSVSWYQQTPGQGLQFLFEYFSETQRNKGNFPGRFSGRQFSNSRSEMNVSTLELGDSALYLCASSLAGQLQFFGPGTRLTVL.

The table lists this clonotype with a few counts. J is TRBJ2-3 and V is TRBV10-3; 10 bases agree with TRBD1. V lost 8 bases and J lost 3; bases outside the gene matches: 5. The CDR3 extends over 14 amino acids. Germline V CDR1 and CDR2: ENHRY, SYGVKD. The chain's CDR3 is CAIAGTGDTDTQYF. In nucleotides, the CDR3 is TGTGCCATCGCCGGGACAGGGGATACAGATACGCAGTATTTT.

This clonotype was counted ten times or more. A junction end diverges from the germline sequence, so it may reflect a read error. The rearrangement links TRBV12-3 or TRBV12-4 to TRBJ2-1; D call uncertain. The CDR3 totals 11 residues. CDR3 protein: CASSLVNEQFF. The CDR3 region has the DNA TGTGCCAGCAGCTTAGTCAATGAGCAGTTCTTC.

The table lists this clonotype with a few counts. The CDR3 is CASSLATQGEQPQHF. The CDR3 nucleotides are TGTGCCAGCAGCTTAGCGACGCAGGGGGAACAGCCCCAGCATTTT. The V and J genes are TRBV7-9 and TRBJ1-5; 7 bases fit TRBD1. Germline CDR1 and CDR2: SEHNR and FQNEAQ (reference sequence). V shed 0 bases and J 7 bases; nucleotides not matched to a gene: 6. The CDR3 is made up of 15 amino acids.

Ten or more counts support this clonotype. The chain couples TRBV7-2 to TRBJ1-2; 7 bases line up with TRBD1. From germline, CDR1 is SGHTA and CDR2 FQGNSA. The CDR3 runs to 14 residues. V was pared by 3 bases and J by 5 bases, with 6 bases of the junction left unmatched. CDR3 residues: CASSFTGAGYGYTF. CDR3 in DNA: TGTGCCAGCAGCTTTACAGGGGCAGGATATGGCTACACCTTC.

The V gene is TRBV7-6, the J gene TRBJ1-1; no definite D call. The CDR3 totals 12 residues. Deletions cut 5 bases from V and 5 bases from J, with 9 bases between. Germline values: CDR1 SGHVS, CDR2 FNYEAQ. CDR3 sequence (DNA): TGTGCCAGCAGCCCCCGAGAGACTGAAGCTTTCTTT. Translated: CASSPRETEAFF. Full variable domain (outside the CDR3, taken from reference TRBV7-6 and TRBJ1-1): GAGVSQSPRYKVTKRGQDVALRCDPISGHVSLYWYRQALGQGPEFLTYFNYEAQQDKSGLPNDRFSAERPEGSISTLTIQRTEQRDSAMYRCASSPRETEAFFGQGTRLTVV.

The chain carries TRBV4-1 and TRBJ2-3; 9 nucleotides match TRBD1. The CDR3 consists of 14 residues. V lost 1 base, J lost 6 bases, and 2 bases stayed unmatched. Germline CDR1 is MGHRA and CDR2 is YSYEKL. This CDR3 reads CASSQGQGEDTQYF. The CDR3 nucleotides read TGCGCCAGCAGCCAAGGACAGGGGGAGGATACGCAGTATTTT.

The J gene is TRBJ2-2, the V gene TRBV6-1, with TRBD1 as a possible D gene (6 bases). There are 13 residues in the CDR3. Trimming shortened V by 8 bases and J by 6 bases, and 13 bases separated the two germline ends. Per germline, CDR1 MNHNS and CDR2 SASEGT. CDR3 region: CASQLHRAGELFF. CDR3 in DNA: TGTGCCAGCCAACTACACAGGGCCGGGGAGCTGTTTTTT.

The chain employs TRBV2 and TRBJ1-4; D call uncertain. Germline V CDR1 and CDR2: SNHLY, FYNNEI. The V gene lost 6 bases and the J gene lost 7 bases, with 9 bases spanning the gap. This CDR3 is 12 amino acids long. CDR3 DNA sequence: TGTGCCAGCAGGGACGGAGTTGAAAAACTGTTTTTT. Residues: CASRDGVEKLFF.

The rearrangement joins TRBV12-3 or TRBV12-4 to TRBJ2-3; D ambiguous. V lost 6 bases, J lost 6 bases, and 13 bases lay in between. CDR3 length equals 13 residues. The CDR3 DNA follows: TGTGCCAGCAGCCCAACGACCCCGGATACGCAGTATTTT. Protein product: CASSPTTPDTQYF.

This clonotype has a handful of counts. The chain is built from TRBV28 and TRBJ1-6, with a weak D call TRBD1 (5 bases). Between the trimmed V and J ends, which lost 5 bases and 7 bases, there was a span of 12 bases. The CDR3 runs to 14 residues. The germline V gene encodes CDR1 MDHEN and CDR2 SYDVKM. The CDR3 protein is CASSNFRGNSPLHF. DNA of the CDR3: TGTGCCAGCAGTAATTTTAGGGGAAATTCACCCCTCCACTTT.

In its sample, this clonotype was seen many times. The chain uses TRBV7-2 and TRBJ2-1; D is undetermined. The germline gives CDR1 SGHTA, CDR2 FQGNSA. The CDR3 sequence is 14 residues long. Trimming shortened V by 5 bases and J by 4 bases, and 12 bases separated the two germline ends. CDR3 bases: TGTGCCAGCAGCGTCACACGGTTTTACAATGAGCAGTTCTTC. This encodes CASSVTRFYNEQFF.

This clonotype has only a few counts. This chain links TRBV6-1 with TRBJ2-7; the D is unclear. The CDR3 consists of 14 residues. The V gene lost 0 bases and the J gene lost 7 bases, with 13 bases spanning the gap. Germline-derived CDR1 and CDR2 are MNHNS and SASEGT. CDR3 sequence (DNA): TGTGCCAGCAGTGAAGCCACGGGCAGGTTTGAGCAGTACTTC. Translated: CASSEATGRFEQYF.

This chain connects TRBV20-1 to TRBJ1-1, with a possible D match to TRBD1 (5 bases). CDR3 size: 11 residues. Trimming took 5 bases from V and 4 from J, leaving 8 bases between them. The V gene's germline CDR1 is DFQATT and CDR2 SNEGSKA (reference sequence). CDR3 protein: CSAPGRTEAFF. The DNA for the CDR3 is TGCAGTGCTCCGGGGCGCACTGAAGCTTTCTTT.

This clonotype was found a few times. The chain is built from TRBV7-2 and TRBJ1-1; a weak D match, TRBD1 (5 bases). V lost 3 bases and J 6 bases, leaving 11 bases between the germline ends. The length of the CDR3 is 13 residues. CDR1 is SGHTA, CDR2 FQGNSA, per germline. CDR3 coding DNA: TGTGCCAGCAGCTTTAGACAGTTTCCTGAAGCTTTCTTT. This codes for CASSFRQFPEAFF.

As DNA, the CDR3 is TGTGCCAGCAGCACTAATACAGGGGGCGTTACTGAAGCTTTCTTT. Amino acid sequence: CASSTNTGGVTEAFF. J is TRBJ1-1 and V is TRBV7-8; 9 bases line up with TRBD1. V was pared by 5 bases and J by 5 bases, with 9 bases of the junction left unmatched. This CDR3 has 15 residues. The germline CDR1 and CDR2 sequences are SGHVS and FQNEAQ.

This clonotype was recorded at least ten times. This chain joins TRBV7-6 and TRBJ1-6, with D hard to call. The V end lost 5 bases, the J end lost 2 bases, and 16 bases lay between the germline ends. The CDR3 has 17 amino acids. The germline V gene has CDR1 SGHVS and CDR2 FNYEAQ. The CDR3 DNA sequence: TGTGCCAGCAGCCCAAGACCGACCAGCACCTATAATTCACCCCTCCACTTT. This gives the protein CASSPRPTSTYNSPLHF. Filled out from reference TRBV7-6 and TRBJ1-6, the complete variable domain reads GAGVSQSPRYKVTKRGQDVALRCDPISGHVSLYWYRQALGQGPEFLTYFNYEAQQDKSGLPNDRFSAERPEGSISTLTIQRTEQRDSAMYRCASSPRPTSTYNSPLHFGNGTRLTVT.

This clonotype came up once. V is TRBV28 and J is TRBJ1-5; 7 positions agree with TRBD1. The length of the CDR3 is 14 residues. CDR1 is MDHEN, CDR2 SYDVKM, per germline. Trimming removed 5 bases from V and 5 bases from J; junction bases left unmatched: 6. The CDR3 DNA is TGTGCCAGCAGTCGGACAGGTAGATATCAGCCCCAGCATTTT. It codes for CASSRTGRYQPQHF.

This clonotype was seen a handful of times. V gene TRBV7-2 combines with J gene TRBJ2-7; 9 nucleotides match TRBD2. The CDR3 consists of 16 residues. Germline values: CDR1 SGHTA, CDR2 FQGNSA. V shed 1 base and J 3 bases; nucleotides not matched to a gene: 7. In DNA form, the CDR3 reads TGTGCCAGCAGCTTAGTTGCTAGCGGGGAGTACTACGAGCAGTACTTC. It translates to CASSLVASGEYYEQYF.

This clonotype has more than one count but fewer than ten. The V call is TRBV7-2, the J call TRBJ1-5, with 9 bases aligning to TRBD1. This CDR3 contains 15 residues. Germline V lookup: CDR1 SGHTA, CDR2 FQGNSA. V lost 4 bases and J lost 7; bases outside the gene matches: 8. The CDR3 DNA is TGTGCCAGCAGCTCCCAACAGGGGGCGGCACAGCCCCAGCATTTT. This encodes CASSSQQGAAQPQHF.

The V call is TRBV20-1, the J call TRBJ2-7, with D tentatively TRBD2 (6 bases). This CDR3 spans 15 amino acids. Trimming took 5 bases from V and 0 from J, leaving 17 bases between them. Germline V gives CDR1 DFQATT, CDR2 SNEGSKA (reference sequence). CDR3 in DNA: TGCAGTGCTCGTAGCGGACACTGGGCCTCCTACGAGCAGTACTTC. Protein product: CSARSGHWASYEQYF.

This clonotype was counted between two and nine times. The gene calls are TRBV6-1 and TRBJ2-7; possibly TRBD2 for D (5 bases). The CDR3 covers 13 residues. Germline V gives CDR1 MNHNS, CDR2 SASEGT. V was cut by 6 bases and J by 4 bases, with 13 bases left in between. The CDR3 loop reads CASRKLDDYEQYF. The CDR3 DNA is TGTGCCAGCAGGAAACTAGATGATTACGAGCAGTACTTC.

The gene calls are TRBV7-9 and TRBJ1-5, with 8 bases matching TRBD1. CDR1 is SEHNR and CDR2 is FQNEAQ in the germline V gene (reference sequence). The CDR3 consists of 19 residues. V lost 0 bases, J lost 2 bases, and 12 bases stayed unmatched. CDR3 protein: CASSLASGGDFLGNQPQHF. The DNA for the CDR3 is TGTGCCAGCAGCTTAGCGTCAGGGGGCGATTTCCTAGGCAATCAGCCCCAGCATTTT.

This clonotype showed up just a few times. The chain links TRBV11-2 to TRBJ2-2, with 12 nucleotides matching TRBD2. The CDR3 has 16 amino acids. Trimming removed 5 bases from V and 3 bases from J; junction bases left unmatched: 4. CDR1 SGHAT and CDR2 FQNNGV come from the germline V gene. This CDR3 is CASSTWTSGDTGELFF. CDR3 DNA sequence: TGTGCCAGCAGCACCTGGACTAGCGGGGACACCGGGGAGCTGTTTTTT.

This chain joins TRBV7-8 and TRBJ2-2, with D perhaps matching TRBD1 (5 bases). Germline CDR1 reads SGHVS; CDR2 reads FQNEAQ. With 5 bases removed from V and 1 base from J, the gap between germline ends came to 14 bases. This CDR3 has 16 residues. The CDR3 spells CASSQNRILNTGELFF. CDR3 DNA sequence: TGTGCCAGCAGCCAGAACAGGATCTTGAACACCGGGGAGCTGTTTTTT.

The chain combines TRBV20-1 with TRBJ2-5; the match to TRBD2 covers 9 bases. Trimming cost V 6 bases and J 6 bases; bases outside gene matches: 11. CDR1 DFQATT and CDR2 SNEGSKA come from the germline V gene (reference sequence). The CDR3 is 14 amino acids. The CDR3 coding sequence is TGCAGTGCCAGGGGCGGGAGGGACGGAAAGACCCAGTACTTC. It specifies CSARGGRDGKTQYF.